What follows is one TCR beta chain and its context. Clones were read by immunoSEQ multiplex PCR, and TCRdb kept only the in-frame ones, dropping some. The sample holds around 260,000 clones, 70% to 90% seen once. This sample was taken from a study of blood T cell repertoires in COVID-19. At the level of the study: There were acute and convalescent COVID-19 samples, and they came from the United States, Italy and Spain. PBMCs, B-cell-depleted T cells, or T cells provided the cDNA or gDNA that made up the material.

Adults between roughly 18 and 95 years of age took part from 20 to 25 US areas. Clinical histories supplied by participants themselves formed the basis of cohort assignment. The CDR3 runs 16 residues. Germline assignment: CDR1 SGHRS and CDR2 YFSETQ. V lost 3 bases and J 7 bases, leaving 19 bases between the germline ends. The source is a woman between 25 and 40 years old who had recovered from COVID-19. The rearrangement uses TRBV5-1 and TRBJ1-4; D is uncertain. Sequencing was carried out using PBMCs or T cells enriched from blood (not recorded which). Here the CDR3 reads CASSSTSTNGVEKLFF. The DNA of the CDR3 is TGCGCCAGCAGCTCAACAAGTACTAACGGGGTTGAAAAACTGTTTTTT.